This T cell receptor (beta chain) was sequenced in a study of blood T cell repertoires in COVID-19. Across the whole study: The United States, Italy and Spain supplied acute and convalescent COVID-19 samples. Sample material is recorded as cDNA or gDNA derived from T cells, B-cell-depleted T cells, or PBMCs.

Self-reported history from a screening survey and questionnaire set each donor's cohort. Trimming stripped 2 bases from V and 6 bases from J, with 8 bases between. Germline V gene data show CDR1 as SGHTA and CDR2 as FQGNSA. The CDR3 consists of 13 residues. Original handling: Researchers report that nucleated cell counts were estimated from reference gene primer amplification. Clones were read by immunoSEQ multiplex PCR, and TCRdb kept only the in-frame ones, dropping some. V and J calls and clone size follow that table, whereas D and trimming were derived from the DNA. The sample has over 350,000 clones, 88% seen once; the top ten hold around 1.2%.

Sequencing was performed on PBMCs or T cells enriched from blood (not recorded which). The sequence came from a woman in her late teens or twenties who had recovered from COVID-19. V usage is TRBV7-2 and J usage is TRBJ1-5; D is ambiguous. Written as DNA, the CDR3 is TGTGCCAGCAGCTTACATAGTACTCAGCCCCAGCATTTT. Translated, it gives CASSLHSTQPQHF.